The clone carrying this T cell receptor (beta chain) was seen once. The antigen is undetermined. The record originates from a study of cytotoxic CD8 clonotypes in ibrutinib-treated CLL. Study results and limitations: Samples from sustained-remission and progressing patients were taken at different times. Baseline values of clonality outstripped age-matched healthy donors and followed circulating CD8+ T-cell counts.

The ends were cut back, 5 bases at V and 8 bases at J, with 16 bases in the middle. CDR3 length: 13 residues. Germline-derived CDR1 and CDR2 are SQVTM and ANQGSEA. Depth targeted 1 in 200,000 to 1 in 1 million T cells, averaging approximately 9.3x coverage per clonotype. The data were produced by immunoSEQ multiplex PCR, yet TCRdb's version contains in-frame clones alone and is incomplete. The sample includes approximately 330,000 clones, about 77% of them seen just once. Sample: PBMCs, taken before ibrutinib treatment. The V call is TRBV29-1, the J call TRBJ2-1; possible D gene TRBD2, 5 bases. This sequence originates from a human donor with chronic lymphocytic leukemia. CDR3 protein: CSVLVQTGYEQFF. The CDR3 nucleotides are TGCAGCGTTTTAGTCCAGACGGGGTATGAGCAGTTCTTC.